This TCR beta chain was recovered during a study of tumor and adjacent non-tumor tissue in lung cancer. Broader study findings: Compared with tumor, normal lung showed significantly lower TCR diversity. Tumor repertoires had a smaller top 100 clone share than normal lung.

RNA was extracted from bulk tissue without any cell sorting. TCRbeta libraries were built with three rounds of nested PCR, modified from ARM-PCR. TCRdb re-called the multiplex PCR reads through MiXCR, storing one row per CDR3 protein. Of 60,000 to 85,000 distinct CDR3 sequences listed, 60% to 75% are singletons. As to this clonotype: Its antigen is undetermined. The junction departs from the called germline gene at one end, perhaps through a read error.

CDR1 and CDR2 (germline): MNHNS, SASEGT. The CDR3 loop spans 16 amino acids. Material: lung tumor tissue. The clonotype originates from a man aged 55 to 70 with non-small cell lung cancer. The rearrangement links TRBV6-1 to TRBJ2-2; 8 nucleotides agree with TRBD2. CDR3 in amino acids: CARRLGLGGYTGELFF. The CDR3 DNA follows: TGTGCTAGAAGATTGGGACTAGGGGGATACACCGGGGAGTTGTTTTTT.